This passage covers 30 T cell receptor beta chains from one sample sequenced in a study of CD8+ T cells in alopecia areata. Sample treatment: oral pan-JAK inhibitor, 5-10 mg twice daily. Extracted RNA was reverse transcribed, and the resulting cDNA served as sequencing template. Repertoires were generated with immunoSEQ multiplex PCR, while TCRdb's copy carries only in-frame clones and drops some. The sample records 150,000 to 250,000 clones, over 45% being singletons. This specimen consisted of CD4+ T cells sorted from blood, obtained at week 24, from a patient treated with tofacitinib. Source of these receptors: a human donor with alopecia areata.

The chain has TRBV5-1 and TRBJ2-7; TRBD2 might be the D (5 bases). The germline V gene has CDR1 SGHRS and CDR2 YFSETQ. Trimming shortened V by 7 bases and J by 0 bases, and 5 bases separated the two germline ends. The length of the CDR3 is 11 residues. The DNA for the CDR3 is TGCGCCAGCCGGGACTCCTACGAGCAGTACTTC. Residues: CASRDSYEQYF.

The rearrangement uses TRBV7-2 and TRBJ2-1; D perhaps matches TRBD2 (5 bases). The CDR3 is 16 amino acids. Per germline, CDR1 SGHTA and CDR2 FQGNSA. V lost 0 bases, J lost 6 bases, and 15 bases lay in between. The CDR3 DNA follows: TGTGCCAGCAGCTTAGCGCTATTCGGACTTCTCAATGAGCAGTTCTTC. Amino acids: CASSLALFGLLNEQFF.

The rearrangement links TRBV28 to TRBJ1-1; perhaps TRBD1 as D (5 bases). The CDR3 sequence is 14 residues long. Germline lookup yields CDR1 MDHEN and CDR2 SYDVKM. The ends were cut back, 6 bases at V and 7 bases at J, with 18 bases in the middle. The DNA of the CDR3 is TGTGCCAGCAGGCCCCGAGGAGGGGTGAGTGAAGCTTTCTTT. Translating it yields CASRPRGGVSEAFF.

This clone was seen a handful of times. The V call is TRBV15, the J call TRBJ2-1; D may be TRBD1 (6 bases). The CDR3 contains 15 residues. The V end was cut by 0 bases, the J end by 7 bases, with 13 bases between. Per germline, CDR1 LNHNV and CDR2 YYDKDF (reference sequence). The CDR3 DNA is TGTGCCACCAGCAGAGACAGGGGCACCTGGAATGAGCAGTTCTTC. Translating gives CATSRDRGTWNEQFF.

Only one count was recorded for this clone. The CDR3 DNA reads TGCGCCAGCACCTCAAACCCTAGTATGGTTGAGACCCAGTACTTC. Protein sequence: CASTSNPSMVETQYF. The chain links TRBV4-1 to TRBJ2-5; no reliable D call. This CDR3 comprises 15 residues. Trimming removed 7 bases at V and 5 bases at J, with 20 bases between. CDR1 and CDR2 (germline): MGHRA, YSYEKL.

This clone has just a few counts. The chain couples TRBV25-1 to TRBJ1-4; TRBD1 might be the D (6 bases). The V gene's germline CDR1 is MGHDK and CDR2 SYGVNS. V was shortened by 4 bases and J by 8 bases, with 17 bases between the two germline ends. This CDR3 spans 15 amino acids. The CDR3: CASSGAGPQGEKLFF. In DNA, the CDR3 is TGTGCCAGCAGTGGGGCTGGTCCCCAGGGGGAAAAACTGTTTTTT.

The J gene is TRBJ2-5, the V gene TRBV4-3; TRBD1 matches 7 bases. V dropped 4 bases and J dropped 6; count of bases not matched to a gene: 5. The CDR3 sequence is 13 residues long. The germline V gene has CDR1 LGHNA and CDR2 YSLEER. The CDR3 bases are TGCGCCAGCAGCCCGCGACAGGGACAGACCCAGTACTTC. Encoded protein: CASSPRQGQTQYF.

The count of this clone is one. The chain uses TRBV29-1 and TRBJ1-1, with 9 nucleotides matching TRBD1. The junction had 5 bases not matched to a gene; V was cut back by 5 bases and J by 1 base. CDR1 and CDR2 from the germline V gene are SQVTM and ANQGSEA. The CDR3 loop spans 14 amino acids. CDR3 amino acids: CSVSTGGRNTEAFF. The CDR3 DNA follows: TGCAGCGTTTCCACAGGGGGCAGGAACACTGAAGCTTTCTTT.

This clone was seen more than once but under ten times. The chain combines TRBV5-1 with TRBJ2-3; D may be TRBD2 (5 bases). Germline lookup yields CDR1 SGHRS and CDR2 YFSETQ. The length of the CDR3 is 15 residues. Deletions cut 1 base from V and 4 bases from J, with 13 bases between. The CDR3 nucleotides read TGCGCCAGCAGCTTGTGGGCAAAGGAGGCAGATACGCAGTATTTT. Its protein is CASSLWAKEADTQYF.

The chain couples TRBV15 to TRBJ2-7; D is ambiguous. With 1 base removed from V and 2 bases from J, the gap between germline ends came to 9 bases. CDR3 length equals 14 residues. From germline, CDR1 is LNHNV and CDR2 YYDKDF (reference sequence). The CDR3 bases are TGTGCCACCAGCAGAGGAGGCAGACCCTACGAGCAGTACTTC. Residues: CATSRGGRPYEQYF.

This clone was picked up a small number of times. The rearrangement uses TRBV9 and TRBJ2-5, with D maybe TRBD2 (5 bases). The germline V gene encodes CDR1 SGDLS and CDR2 YYNGEE. V dropped 0 bases and J dropped 5 bases, with 14 bases sitting between them. The CDR3 covers 15 residues. Here the CDR3 reads CASSVGGRIGETQYF. The CDR3 DNA reads as TGTGCCAGCAGCGTAGGCGGGCGGATCGGTGAGACCCAGTACTTC.

This clone occurred a few times. The V gene is TRBV9, the J gene TRBJ2-6; D call uncertain. Trimming removed 4 bases from V and 2 bases from J, with 13 bases in between. Germline CDR1 is SGDLS and CDR2 is YYNGEE. The CDR3 consists of 16 residues. The CDR3 DNA sequence: TGTGCCAGCAGCCCTCCCGGTTGGGCTGGGGCCAACGTCCTGACTTTC. This codes for CASSPPGWAGANVLTF.

The V and J genes are TRBV5-6 and TRBJ2-3, with 7 bases lining up with TRBD1. Germline-derived CDR1 and CDR2 are SGHDT and YYEEEE. This CDR3 contains 14 residues. The junction had 6 bases not matched to a gene; V was cut back by 4 bases and J by 4 bases. DNA of the CDR3: TGTGCCAGCAGCGTGGCGACAGGGCCAGATACGCAGTATTTT. This translates into CASSVATGPDTQYF.

This clone was seen a handful of times. V gene TRBV7-9 combines with J gene TRBJ2-5; D not certain. From germline, CDR1 is SEHNR and CDR2 FQNEAQ (reference sequence). The ends were cut back, 5 bases at V and 5 bases at J, with 12 bases in the middle. The CDR3 is made up of 13 amino acids. The CDR3 reads CASSPSLWETQYF. The CDR3 DNA sequence: TGTGCCAGCAGCCCGAGTCTCTGGGAGACCCAGTACTTC.

This clone was found once. V is TRBV5-1 and J is TRBJ1-1; D is uncertain. The V end lost 6 bases, the J end lost 2 bases, and 11 bases lay between the germline ends. CDR1 is SGHRS, CDR2 YFSETQ, per germline. This CDR3 spans 13 amino acids. CDR3 protein: CASKMTGNTEAFF. In nucleotides, the CDR3 is TGCGCCAGCAAAATGACGGGTAACACTGAAGCTTTCTTT.

This clone occurred a few times. The chain recombines TRBV2 with TRBJ2-5, with D tentatively TRBD2 (6 bases). V was pared by 9 bases and J by 5 bases, with 22 bases between. Per the germline V gene, CDR1 is SNHLY and CDR2 is FYNNEI. The CDR3 contains 15 residues. This CDR3 reads CARNKDYGRRETQYF. The CDR3 DNA reads as TGTGCCAGGAACAAGGACTACGGACGAAGGGAGACCCAGTACTTC.

This rearrangement joins TRBV5-6 to TRBJ2-2, with 12 bases lining up with TRBD1. After removal of 5 bases from V and 6 bases from J, the junction contained 11 bases not matched to a gene. There are 17 residues in the CDR3. Germline lookup yields CDR1 SGHDT and CDR2 YYEEEE. CDR3 amino acids: CASSSLGTGGDPGELFF. The CDR3 coding sequence is TGTGCCAGCAGTTCTCTTGGGACAGGGGGCGACCCCGGGGAGCTGTTTTTT.

This clone was observed a few times. The chain employs TRBV29-1 and TRBJ1-1; D call uncertain. Germline V gene data show CDR1 as SQVTM and CDR2 as ANQGSEA. The CDR3 is made up of 12 amino acids. Trimming removed 4 bases at V and 0 bases at J, with 6 bases between. The DNA of the CDR3 is TGCAGCGTTGTAGGCATGAACACTGAAGCTTTCTTT. Residues: CSVVGMNTEAFF.

This chain connects TRBV29-1 to TRBJ2-6; no clear D. The CDR3 covers 14 residues. Trimming took off 6 bases at V and 0 bases at J, with 9 bases between the two ends. Germline values: CDR1 SQVTM, CDR2 ANQGSEA. CDR3 sequence reads: CSVAVASGANVLTF. In DNA, the CDR3 is TGCAGCGTGGCCGTCGCCTCTGGGGCCAACGTCCTGACTTTC.

The rearrangement joins TRBV6-5 to TRBJ2-1, with D tentatively TRBD1 (5 bases). Germline loops: CDR1 MNHEY, CDR2 SVGAGI. There are 13 residues in the CDR3. V was pared by 0 bases and J by 13 bases, with 13 bases between. CDR3 in amino acids: CASSYSKRQGQFF. The CDR3 DNA sequence: TGTGCCAGCAGTTACTCGAAACGGCAGGGTCAGTTCTTC.

The chain joins TRBV4-2 to TRBJ1-6, with 8 bases identical to TRBD1. The germline CDR1 and CDR2 sequences are LGHNA and YNFKEQ. This CDR3 comprises 15 residues. V lost 4 bases and J lost 2; bases outside the gene matches: 1. The chain's CDR3 is CASSPDRAYNSPLHF. The CDR3 coding sequence is TGTGCCAGCAGCCCGGACAGGGCCTATAATTCACCCCTCCACTTT.

This chain connects TRBV29-1 to TRBJ2-1; D is possibly TRBD2 (5 bases). Between the trimmed V and J ends, which lost 4 bases and 6 bases, there was a span of 7 bases. Germline V gives CDR1 SQVTM, CDR2 ANQGSEA. The CDR3 length is 11 residues. Here the CDR3 DNA reads TGCAGCGTTGGTCTAGCCAATGAGCAGTTCTTC. Encoded protein: CSVGLANEQFF.

This clone came up a few times. V usage is TRBV9 and J usage is TRBJ1-2; D possibly corresponds to TRBD1 (5 bases). Germline values: CDR1 SGDLS, CDR2 YYNGEE. Trimming stripped 0 bases from V and 5 bases from J, with 14 bases between. The CDR3 contains 15 residues. The CDR3 here is CASSVGGAVEYGYTF. The DNA of the CDR3 is TGTGCCAGCAGCGTAGGGGGCGCGGTTGAGTATGGCTACACCTTC.

The chain has TRBV11-2 and TRBJ2-7, with D hard to call. V gave up 5 bases and J gave up 3 bases, with 5 bases separating them. The CDR3 spans 11 residues. Germline assignment: CDR1 SGHAT and CDR2 FQNNGV. The CDR3 DNA sequence: TGTGCCAGCAGCGGTCACTACGAGCAGTACTTC. This encodes CASSGHYEQYF. Filled out from reference TRBV11-2 and TRBJ2-7, the complete variable domain reads EAGVAQSPRYKIIEKRQSVAFWCNPISGHATLYWYQQILGQGPKLLIQFQNNGVVDDSQLPKDRFSAERLKGVDSTLKIQPAKLEDSAVYLCASSGHYEQYFGPGTRLTVT.

The chain has TRBV10-3 and TRBJ2-7; D is unclear. Trimming removed 5 bases at V and 3 bases at J, with 8 bases between. The germline V gene encodes CDR1 ENHRY and CDR2 SYGVKD. There are 12 residues in the CDR3. CDR3 residues: CAISTEYYEQYF. CDR3 coding DNA: TGTGCCATCAGTACCGAGTACTACGAGCAGTACTTC.

This clone was seen repeatedly, ten times or more. The chain's CDR3 is CASSQERYRRHDGYTF. The CDR3 DNA reads as TGTGCCAGCAGCCAAGAGAGGTACCGCCGCCACGATGGCTACACCTTC. This chain links TRBV14 with TRBJ1-2; D is undetermined. Germline V gives CDR1 SGHDN, CDR2 FVKESK. This CDR3 region has 16 residues. With 0 bases removed from V and 6 bases from J, the gap between germline ends came to 17 bases.

CDR3 DNA sequence: TGTGCCAGCACCCCCTCGGGGGGCCGCTACAATGAGCAGTTCTTC. It translates to CASTPSGGRYNEQFF. V usage is TRBV27 and J usage is TRBJ2-1; D might be TRBD2 (7 bases). The CDR3 spans 15 residues. The germline gives CDR1 MNHEY, CDR2 SMNVEV (reference sequence). Trimming took 7 bases from V and 3 from J, leaving 16 bases between them.

V gene TRBV30 combines with J gene TRBJ2-7; TRBD2 matches at 10 bases. Per germline, CDR1 GTSNPN and CDR2 SVGIG (reference sequence). CDR3 length equals 16 residues. V dropped 0 bases and J dropped 1; count of bases not matched to a gene: 6. CDR3 protein: CAWSVAGGIRSYEQYF. The DNA of the CDR3 is TGTGCCTGGAGTGTAGCGGGGGGGATTCGTTCCTACGAGCAGTACTTC.

This chain connects TRBV7-7 to TRBJ2-5; D unresolved. Trimming shortened V by 5 bases and J by 4 bases, and 11 bases separated the two germline ends. CDR1 and CDR2 from the germline V gene are SSHAT and FNYEAQ (reference sequence). The CDR3 has 13 residues. The CDR3 loop reads CASSRTGLETQYF. CDR3 nucleotides: TGTGCCAGCAGCAGGACGGGTTTAGAGACCCAGTACTTC.

This clone occurred once. V is TRBV5-4 and J is TRBJ1-1; a possible D gene is TRBD1 (5 bases). The CDR3 consists of 15 residues. V dropped 0 bases and J dropped 1 base, with 10 bases sitting between them. Germline loops: CDR1 SGHNT, CDR2 YYREEE (reference sequence). CDR3 sequence: CASSLAQGSNTEAFF. The CDR3 coding sequence is TGTGCCAGCAGCTTGGCCCAGGGATCGAACACTGAAGCTTTCTTT.